This T cell receptor (beta chain) was identified in a study of T cells in Graves' hyperthyroidism and ophthalmopathy. This CDR3 has 13 amino acids. Germline V gene sequence: CDR1 SGHTA, CDR2 FQGTGA. Trimming removed 4 bases from V and 8 bases from J, with 14 bases in between. It was RNA transcripts that yielded the amplified TCR beta CDR3 regions. The TCR CDR3 was amplified in a first-round RT-PCR using the HTBI primer set. TCRdb used MiXCR to reprocess the multiplex PCR reads, holding one entry per CDR3 protein. The table has 370,000 or so distinct CDR3 sequences, 20% to 25% seen once. Study results and limitations: The model's output predicted ophthalmopathy at a median of approximately 6.5 months prior to onset.

In the case of this clonotype: Antigen specificity is unknown.

The rearrangement uses TRBV7-3 and TRBJ1-1; D remains ambiguous. The sample was blood. The source is a man over 45 with Graves' hyperthyroidism. The CDR3 is CASSSQSGNEAFF. CDR3 DNA sequence: TGTGCCAGCAGCTCGCAGTCCGGGAACGAAGCTTTCTTT.